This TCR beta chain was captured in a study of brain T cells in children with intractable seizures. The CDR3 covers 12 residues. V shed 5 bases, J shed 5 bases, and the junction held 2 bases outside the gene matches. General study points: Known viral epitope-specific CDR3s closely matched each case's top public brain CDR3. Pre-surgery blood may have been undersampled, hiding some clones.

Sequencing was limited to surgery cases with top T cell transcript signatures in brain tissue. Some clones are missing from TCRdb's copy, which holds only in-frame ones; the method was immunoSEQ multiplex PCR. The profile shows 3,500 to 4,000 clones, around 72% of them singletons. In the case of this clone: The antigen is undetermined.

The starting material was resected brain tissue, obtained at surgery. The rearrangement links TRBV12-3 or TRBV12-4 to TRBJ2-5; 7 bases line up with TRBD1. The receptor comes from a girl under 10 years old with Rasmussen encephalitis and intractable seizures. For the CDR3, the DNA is TGTGCCAGCAGTCAGGGGGTCGAGACCCAGTACTTC. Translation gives CASSQGVETQYF.